Below are 5 T cell receptor beta chains sequenced from a single sample in a study of regulatory T cells in long-lasting Graves disease. Time point described: newly diagnosed GD, antithyroid drugs for less than 3 months. TCR sequences were obtained from RNA taken from PBMCs. Researchers made TCR beta libraries by using iRepertoire HTBI primers and running Arm-PCR on CDR3 regions. One entry per CDR3 protein, called by TCRdb with MiXCR from the multiplex PCR reads. In the table there are approximately 400,000 distinct CDR3 sequences, about 15% of which are singletons. These data were likewise used in another study, on T cells in Graves' hyperthyroidism and ophthalmopathy.

The sequenced sample was peripheral blood mononuclear cells (PBMCs), obtained at new diagnosis, from a patient treated with antithyroid drugs. The receptors come from a woman aged 25 to 39 with Graves disease.

This clonotype was counted ten times or more. The V call is TRBV13, the J call TRBJ1-1; TRBD1 agrees at 9 bases. Germline V gene sequence: CDR1 PRHDT, CDR2 FYEKMQ (reference sequence). V gave up 5 bases and J gave up 6 bases; unmatched junction bases: 7. The CDR3 totals 14 residues. CDR3 sequence reads: CASSTGGNPPEAFF. In DNA, the CDR3 is TGTGCCAGCAGCACAGGGGGCAACCCCCCTGAAGCTTTCTTT.

The chain joins TRBV6-1 to TRBJ2-3, with D perhaps TRBD2 (6 bases). Germline CDR1 reads MNHNS; CDR2 reads SASEGT. The CDR3 is 14 residues long. V lost 8 bases and J lost 4, with 16 bases in between. The CDR3, as DNA: TGTGCCAGCTGGTTGGGGGGAGTTGCAGATACGCAGTATTTT. Translation: CASWLGGVADTQYF.

Concerning this clonotype itself: It may be a read error: a sequence one base away is much more abundant. The genes are TRBV11-3 and TRBJ1-3, with D perhaps TRBD1 (5 bases). CDR1 is SGHNT, CDR2 YENEEA, per germline. This CDR3 is built from 13 residues. Here the CDR3 DNA reads TGTGCCAGCAGCTCCCTGCGGGGACGCACCATGTATTTT. Translated, it gives CASSSLRGRTMYF.

This chain connects TRBV27 to TRBJ2-6; unclear D gene. Germline V gene data show CDR1 as MNHEY and CDR2 as SMNVEV (reference sequence). The CDR3 extends over 15 amino acids. Trimming removed 3 bases at V and 1 base at J, with 7 bases between. CDR3: CASSFLSSGANVLTF. The CDR3 nucleotides are TGTGCCAGCAGTTTCCTCAGTTCTGGGGCCAACGTCCTGACTTTC.

The V gene is TRBV29-1, the J gene TRBJ2-1; no reliable D call. This CDR3 is 15 amino acids long. V was trimmed by 3 bases and J by 3 bases, leaving 15 bases between them. Germline V gives CDR1 SQVTM, CDR2 ANQGSEA. CDR3 nucleotides: TGCAGCGTTGAGCTTGGTAGATTAGTCTACAATGAGCAGTTCTTC. Encoded protein: CSVELGRLVYNEQFF.